This is a list of T cell receptor beta chains from one sample in a study of beta chain features in type 1 diabetes. Only in-frame clones appear in the TCRdb table, and some are missing; sequencing was by immunoSEQ multiplex PCR. The sample holds fewer than 350,000 clones, approximately 15% seen once. The sample was naive CD4+ T cells from blood. Source of these receptors: a man aged 18 to 29 with type 1 diabetes. The CDR3 runs from the conserved cysteine through the conserved F or W. A D gene is named only where the DNA matches it firmly. Clone size is shown for a subset of rows, as once, few, many or a class of expanded clone.

D: TRBD1; V: TRBV5-4; size: -; J: TRBJ1-1; DNA: TGTGCCAGCAGCTCCGGACAGGGGGTTACGAACACTGAAGCTTTCTTT; CDR3: CASSSGQGVTNTEAFF
D: -; V: TRBV5-6; size: few; J: TRBJ1-2; DNA: TGTGCCAGCAGCTTGTCCGGAGGGGAAGGCTACACCTTC; CDR3: CASSLSGGEGYTF
D: -; V: TRBV5-4; size: -; J: TRBJ2-2; DNA: TGTGCCAGCAGCCTCGGCGGCAGGAACACCGGGGAGCTGTTTTTT; CDR3: CASSLGGRNTGELFF
D: TRBD2; V: TRBV18; size: -; J: TRBJ2-1; DNA: TGTGCCAGCTCACCGACTAGCGGGGGTTACAATGAGCAGTTCTTC; CDR3: CASSPTSGGYNEQFF
D: TRBD1; V: TRBV27; size: few; J: TRBJ1-5; DNA: TGTGCCAGCAGTTTGGCCGGGACAGGGGGCCTTCAGCCCCAGCATTTT; CDR3: CASSLAGTGGLQPQHF
D: -; V: TRBV18; size: -; J: TRBJ1-2; DNA: TGTGCCAGCTCACCACCCCAGAACTATGGCTACACCTTC; CDR3: CASSPPQNYGYTF
D: -; V: TRBV6-1; size: few; J: TRBJ2-4; DNA: TGTGCCAGCAGTGGGGGGACACTAAAAAACATTCAGTACTTC; CDR3: CASSGGTLKNIQYF
D: TRBD1; V: TRBV29-1; size: few; J: TRBJ1-2; DNA: TGCAGCGTTGCACAGGGGGCCAGGGGCTACACCTTC; CDR3: CSVAQGARGYTF
D: -; V: TRBV29-1; size: -; J: TRBJ2-3; DNA: TGCAGCGTTCAGGGGCGGTACACAGATACGCAGTATTTT; CDR3: CSVQGRYTDTQYF
D: -; V: TRBV7-9; size: -; J: TRBJ2-7; DNA: TGTGCCAGCAGCACCCCAGAGGGCGAGCAGTACTTC; CDR3: CASSTPEGEQYF
D: -; V: TRBV10-3; size: few; J: TRBJ2-5; DNA: TGTGCCATCAGGACTACGCGCAGCACGCAAGAGACCCAGTACTTC; CDR3: CAIRTTRSTQETQYF
D: TRBD2; V: TRBV9; size: -; J: TRBJ2-5; DNA: TGTGCCAGCAGCCTAGCGGGGGGCACCCAAGAGACCCAGTACTTC; CDR3: CASSLAGGTQETQYF
D: TRBD2; V: TRBV5-1; size: -; J: TRBJ2-1; DNA: TGCGCCAGCAGAAGACTAGCGGGAGTTGTCCCCTACAATGAGCAGTTCTTC; CDR3: CASRRLAGVVPYNEQFF
D: -; V: TRBV29-1; size: -; J: TRBJ1-2; DNA: TGCAGCGTTGAACCTTACTATGGCTACACCTTC; CDR3: CSVEPYYGYTF
D: TRBD2; V: TRBV7-2; size: -; J: TRBJ2-3; DNA: TGTGCCAGCAGCTTAGGGCTCGCGGGAGGGGTCGCCGATACGCAGTATTTT; CDR3: CASSLGLAGGVADTQYF
D: TRBD2; V: TRBV28; size: -; J: TRBJ2-2; DNA: TGTGCCAGCAGTTTATGGCTAGCGGGAACCCAGACGAACACCGGGGAGCTGTTTTTT; CDR3: CASSLWLAGTQTNTGELFF
D: TRBD1; V: TRBV28; size: -; J: TRBJ2-7; DNA: TGTGCCAGCAGTTTCCGGGACAGGACCTACTACGAGCAGTACTTC; CDR3: CASSFRDRTYYEQYF
D: TRBD2; V: TRBV5-4; size: -; J: TRBJ2-2; DNA: TGTGCCAGCAGCTTGGTGAGCGGGAGGAACACCGGGGAGCTGTTTTTT; CDR3: CASSLVSGRNTGELFF
D: -; V: TRBV5-6; size: few; J: TRBJ2-3; DNA: TGTGCCAGCAGCTGGATAGCGGCTCAGGGTTCCACGCAGTATTTT; CDR3: CASSWIAAQGSTQYF
D: TRBD2; V: TRBV18; size: few; J: TRBJ2-1; DNA: TGTGCCAGCTCACCATTTAGCGGGAGAGACAATGAGCAGTTCTTC; CDR3: CASSPFSGRDNEQFF
D: -; V: TRBV15; size: -; J: TRBJ1-4; DNA: TGTGCCACCAAAAGGGCGGGTAATGAAAAACTGTTTTTT; CDR3: CATKRAGNEKLFF
D: -; V: TRBV28; size: few; J: TRBJ2-1; DNA: TGTGCCAGCAGTTCAGGGACAAACAATGAGCAGTTCTTC; CDR3: CASSSGTNNEQFF
D: TRBD2; V: TRBV7-6; size: -; J: TRBJ2-7; DNA: TGTGCCAGCAGCGGTACTAGCGGGGGGCGGTACGAGCAGTACTTC; CDR3: CASSGTSGGRYEQYF
D: -; V: TRBV9; size: few; J: TRBJ1-6; DNA: TGTGCCAGCAGGGAGAGGGCAGGGGCCCAAAATTCACCCCTCCACTTT; CDR3: CASRERAGAQNSPLHF
D: -; V: TRBV11-2; size: -; J: TRBJ1-1; DNA: TGTGCCAGCAGCTTCCTTACAGGGAACACTGAAGCCTTCTTT; CDR3: CASSFLTGNTEAFF
D: -; V: TRBV28; size: few; J: TRBJ2-7; DNA: TGTGCCAGCAGTTTGGTGGGGGGAACCTACGAGCAGTACTTC; CDR3: CASSLVGGTYEQYF
D: TRBD1; V: TRBV28; size: -; J: TRBJ1-5; DNA: TGTGCCAGCAGTACCGGGGACAGGGTGTTCCATCAGCCCCAGCATTTT; CDR3: CASSTGDRVFHQPQHF
D: TRBD1; V: TRBV11-2; size: few; J: TRBJ2-1; DNA: TGTGCCAGCAGCCCGCAGGGGGCTTCGTACAATGAGCAGTTCTTC; CDR3: CASSPQGASYNEQFF
D: -; V: TRBV5-4; size: few; J: TRBJ2-1; DNA: TGTGCCAGCAGCTTGGTAAACAGGGTGAATGAGCAGTTCTTC; CDR3: CASSLVNRVNEQFF
D: -; V: TRBV12-5; size: few; J: TRBJ2-2; DNA: TGTGCTAGTGGTTTGCTGACAGGTTGGGCCGGGGAGCTGTTTTTT; CDR3: CASGLLTGWAGELFF
D: -; V: TRBV14; size: -; J: TRBJ2-2; DNA: TGTGCCAGCAGCCCCAAACGCGGGATTACCACCGGGGAGCTGTTTTTT; CDR3: CASSPKRGITTGELFF
D: -; V: TRBV7-9; size: few; J: TRBJ2-2; DNA: TGTGCCAGCAGCTTACGACTAATTACTGTCGGGGAGCTGTTTTTT; CDR3: CASSLRLITVGELFF
D: -; V: TRBV11-2; size: -; J: TRBJ2-7; DNA: TGTGCCAGCAGCTCCAACAGGGTTTCCTACGAGCAGTACTTC; CDR3: CASSSNRVSYEQYF